This note documents a single T cell receptor beta chain sequence. Its specificity is not known. This entry belongs to a study of T cells in localized non-small cell lung cancer. Here immunoSEQ multiplex PCR was the method, and the copy in TCRdb shows in-frame clones only, minus some. In the table there are about 2,600 clones, approximately 24% of which are singletons. There are 15 residues in the CDR3. Trimming took off 0 bases at V and 4 bases at J, with 12 bases between the two ends. Germline CDR1 reads MNHGY; CDR2 reads SAAAGT. Study conclusions and caveats: A median of around 60 clones ranked among the top 100 in tumor appeared in adjacent lung. T cell clonality was highest in uninvolved adjacent lung, above tumor. Heterogeneity cannot be ruled out, as sequencing used one tumor region only.

The TCR comes from a man aged 35-75 years with stage II lung adenocarcinoma. Specimen: lung tumor tissue, collected before any cancer treatment. The chain recombines TRBV6-8 with TRBJ1-2; no clear D. The CDR3 DNA reads TGTGCCAGCAGTTACTCAGAGGGAACCCGCTATGGCTACACCTTC. This codes for CASSYSEGTRYGYTF.